Reported below is one T cell receptor (beta chain). Its antigen remains unidentified. The CDR3 has 12 amino acids. The germline V and J ends were trimmed by 0 bases and 9 bases, with 7 bases remaining between them. Germline loops: CDR1 SGHDT, CDR2 YYEEEE. The sample belongs to a study of graft-versus-host responses after intestinal transplantation. About the study: The study gave all recipients anti-thymocyte globulin induction, then tacrolimus and steroids for approximately 3 years. Overall study results and limits: Marrow from the recipient contained GvH clones, some of which had appeared first in ileum or blood.

This table comes from immunoSEQ multiplex PCR, and its TCRdb copy is limited to in-frame clones, with some not included. In the table there are some 70,000 clones, approximately 92% of which are singletons. Post-transplantation marrow specimens were derived from the posterior iliac crest or an alternative site. V is TRBV5-6 and J is TRBJ1-3; D unclear. This specimen consisted of bone marrow, obtained 734 days after intestinal transplantation. The origin of this receptor is a human patient who received an intestinal transplant, so some T cells may come from the graft donor. The CDR3 loop is CASSLDRSTIYF. As DNA, the CDR3 is TGTGCCAGCAGCTTGGACAGAAGCACCATATATTTT.